This TCR beta chain was sequenced for a study of molecular identifiers for immune sequencing clone quantification (dated by TCRdb to 2017 to 2018). Background on the whole study: For a replicate experiment, RNA from roughly 20,000 or 100,000 naive CD8 T cells was divided into five aliquots, and four of the five aliquots were sequenced. This methods study benchmarked molecular-identifier clustering-based TCR repertoire sequencing (MIDCIRS) and TCR RNA copy counting, using CD8 T cells to do so. Study-wide findings and limitations: Spiked-in Jurkat TCR RNA equal to a single cell's worth was reported to be detectable even within one million naive CD8 T cells. In CMV-specific effector cells, over 98% of molecules were held by clones above 20 RNA copies, whereas under 1% of molecules were held by such clones in naive cells. When barcode sub-clustering was not used, chimeric consensus sequences inflated TCR diversity, with chimeras reaching as high as 47%. The naive libraries included spiked-in Jurkat TCR RNA (roughly nine copies' worth), and this Jurkat TCR RNA is not part of the donor repertoire. Modeling estimated 2.5 to 3 recovered TCR RNA copies per cell, compared with 9.5 to 10 by digital PCR, which implies about 32% capture efficiency. The sizes of highly expanded clones could end up underestimated when identical TCR molecules share a barcode.

In this sample, this clonotype turned up a few times. No cognate antigen has been identified for it. No base quality information exists; no much larger clone differs at one position. The receptor library was made with PCR. The reads were generated on an Illumina HiSeq 4000. Bulk TCR libraries were made following a previously described method, with the TCR primers given in Table S5. Purification of total RNA was performed with the Qiagen AllPrep DNA/RNA kit. Reads from multiple sequencing runs of the same library were pooled before analysis. In the paper's pipeline: Reads were retained only if their TCR constant sequence matched exactly, and those retained reads were trimmed to 150 nt and grouped according to their 12-nt molecular barcodes. Reads inside each barcode group were sub-clustered using a 15% Levenshtein threshold, and a quality-weighted consensus sequence was constructed for each RNA molecule. Non-functional sequences were filtered out, along with any lower-count sequence sitting one edit away from another sequence. On the basis of fitting two negative binomial distributions, barcode sub-clusters with fewer than 20% of the maximum read count were discarded. TCRdb ran its own pipeline on the public reads, namely fastp trimming at Q25 and MiXCR clone calling, and kept in-frame beta chains. Each CDR3 protein appears once, grouped with its most common genes and DNA. TCRdb, not the original authors, processed these V and J calls. For this sample the table gives about half a million distinct CDR3 sequences, of which about 21% were detected only once. The top ten hold about 0.78% of the sample.

Naive CD8 T cell libraries were made from around 20,000 to 1,000,000 sorted cells using 10%, 30% or 50% of purified RNA. Naive CD8 T cells were FACS-sorted as CD8+CD4-CCR7+CD45RA+ on a BD FACSAria II into RLT Plus buffer. Detection sensitivity was tested by spiking Jurkat RNA equal to roughly 9 TCR copies' worth into samples containing roughly 19,000-1,000,000 naive CD8 T cells. CD8 T cells were enriched using RosetteSep CD8+ T Cell Enrichment Cocktail and Ficoll-Paque, and the enriched cells then underwent ACK red cell lysis. The CDR3 measures 14 amino acids from cysteine to phenylalanine. Only CDR3 DNA is held: 42 bases, read in frame from base 1. As encoded in the germline V gene, CDR1 is MNHEY while CDR2 is SVGAGI. V is clipped by 0 bases and J by 3 bases, and the sequence between their germline boundaries is 5 bases long.

The sequence was collected from a human donor in good health. Some libraries in this study had Jurkat cell RNA spiked in. The sequencing input was naive CD8+ T cells from blood, with Jurkat cell RNA spiked in. The sample's cell subset or site label, decoded: FACS-sorted CD8+CD4-CCR7+CD45RA+ naive T cells. The sequence joins TRBV6-5 to TRBJ2-2; a confident D gene designation cannot be given. The sequence in DNA is TGTGCCAGCAGTTACTCTGCGTACACCGGGGAGCTGTTTTTT. Its coded protein is CASSYSAYTGELFF.